This T cell receptor beta chain is from a study of blood T cell repertoires in COVID-19. Study overall: The United States, Italy and Spain were the sources of the acute and convalescent COVID-19 samples. PBMCs, B-cell-depleted T cells, or T cells were the source of the cDNA or gDNA that made up the material.

Methods used by the authors: Estimated nucleated cell counts came from reference gene primer amplification. This table comes from immunoSEQ multiplex PCR, and its TCRdb copy is limited to in-frame clones, with some not included. For V, J and clone size, that table is used; D and trimming come from the DNA. The sample holds 130,000 or so clones; 80% to 90% are singletons and the top ten take less than 20%. The material sequenced was peripheral blood. The source of this sequence is a man aged 50 or older with active or convalescent COVID-19.

CDR3 DNA sequence: TGTGCCGGACTACCTCCAAGGGGAGGCGGTAATGAAAAACTGTTTTTT. It codes for CAGLPPRGGGNEKLFF. The chain employs TRBV30 and TRBJ1-4, with D tentatively TRBD1 (5 bases). The CDR3 totals 16 residues. Trimming took 8 bases from V and 4 from J, leaving 23 bases between them. Germline CDR1 is GTSNPN and CDR2 is SVGIG (reference sequence).